One TCR beta chain is described in this entry. The data belong to a study of blood T cell repertoires in COVID-19. About the study: Sample material is recorded as cDNA or gDNA derived from T cells, B-cell-depleted T cells, or PBMCs.

CDR1 is MNHEY, CDR2 SVGAGI, per germline. V lost 6 bases, J lost 5 bases, and 7 bases stayed unmatched. This CDR3 comprises 15 residues. The data were produced by immunoSEQ multiplex PCR, yet TCRdb's version contains in-frame clones alone and is incomplete. The sample comprises approximately 60,000 clones, approximately 79% of which are singletons, and roughly 18% rests with the top ten. This chain connects TRBV6-5 to TRBJ2-2; 9 nucleotides align to TRBD2. The receptor was derived from a man aged 60 to 75 with acute or convalescent COVID-19. Sequenced input: peripheral blood. The CDR3: CASSAGLALTGELFF. Here the CDR3 DNA reads TGTGCCAGCAGCGCCGGACTAGCGCTGACCGGGGAGCTGTTTTTT.